The subject of this entry is one T cell receptor (beta chain). This clone was detected a few times. Its antigen has not been determined. The sample holds no much larger clone one base away, and base qualities are not on file. This sample was taken from a study of cytomegalovirus exposure and HLA in healthy donors listed by TCRdb under 2017. Some background on the complete study: According to a later analysis, one platform produced both the approximately 110 validation repertoires and the approximately 670 repertoires of the first cohort. The study combined high-throughput TCR immunosequencing, statistical association of individual TCRs with disease status, and machine learning to predict cytomegalovirus infection status. The study aimed to test whether cataloging public T cell receptors could reveal signatures of past pathogen exposure. In addition to the first cohort of hundreds of subjects, a separate validation cohort of 120 different subjects was used.

What the work shows at the level of the full study, not this receptor alone: A later analysis found that TCRs clustered in the first cohort also tended to co-occur in the 120 validation repertoires, with approximately 95% of cluster scores above 0. Most TCR sequences were seen in very few donors, while some public TCRs were found in many individuals. According to the authors, the approach could potentially be generalized to other disease states and immunological phenotypes. The classifier was reported to diagnose cytomegalovirus status with high specificity and sensitivity in both the original and validation cohorts. The validation cohort had no HLA typing available for a later analysis, so co-occurrence within that cohort was assessed over all 120 or so repertoires. A few of the identified cytomegalovirus-associated TCR beta chains were confirmed in vitro to be specific for cytomegalovirus antigens. The study listed 164 TCR beta chains as associated with cytomegalovirus.

Donors formed part of the validation cohort, which comprised approximately 130 subjects and was distinct from the first cohort of 550 to 850 subjects. Library prep was done by the immunoSEQ multiplex PCR assay. The authors processed their data as follows. A statistical classification framework was developed to diagnose cytomegalovirus status using the catalog of TCR beta chain sequences. TCRdb carries this immuneACCESS record with in-frame sequences only. Its versions omit some clonotypes, under half of them owing to an unresolved V gene in the studies checked, with the rest unexplained. From that table come the V and J calls and clone size; the DNA was used to work out D and trimming. Across this sample there are fewer than 150,000 clones, with around 88% seen only once. The top ten clonotypes cover roughly 5.3% of the sample. V is cut back by 3 bases and J by 6 bases, with 7 bases in the junction unmatched. The CDR3 holds 15 amino acids from the cysteine to the phenylalanine. Only the CDR3 DNA stays, 45 bases, in frame from base 1. Taken from the germline V gene, the CDR1 and CDR2 loops are SGHAT and FQNNGV.

The rearrangement joined TRBV11-2 to TRBJ2-2; 7 junctional bases match TRBD2. The sequence derives from a man aged 18 to 30 in good health and CMV-seronegative. Sequences were obtained from PBMCs. The CDR3 in this case is CASSFMGGTPGELFF. The DNA reads as follows: TGTGCCAGCAGCTTCATGGGGGGGACCCCCGGGGAGCTGTTTTTT.